These T cell receptor beta chains were read from a single sample in a study of T-cell reconstitution after alpha-beta-depleted transplantation in children. TCRdb fed the PCR reads into MiXCR, producing one record per CDR3 protein. The table shows hundreds of thousands of distinct CDR3 sequences, with around 13% occurring only once. The sample in question was PBMCs from the stem cell graft donor, obtained from the stem cell graft. The receptors stem from a human donor who donated a stem cell graft to a child with acute lymphoblastic leukemia. Each CDR3 is given with its conserved first and last residue. A D gene is named only where the DNA matches it firmly. For some rows the clone size is stated as once, few or many, or as a class when expanded; others skip it.

v_gene,abundance,j_gene,d_gene,CDR3aa,CDR3nt
TRBV5-5,many,TRBJ1-4,.,CASSFDRNNEKLFF,TGTGCCAGCAGCTTCGACAGGAACAATGAAAAACTGTTTTTT
TRBV12-3/TRBV12-4,.,TRBJ1-1,.,CASSLRQLNTEAFF,TGTGCCAGCAGTTTAAGACAGTTAAACACTGAAGCTTTCTTT
TRBV29-1,many,TRBJ2-2,.,CSVTPGNTGELFF,TGCAGCGTTACCCCCGGGAACACCGGGGAGCTGTTTTTT
TRBV5-1,many,TRBJ1-1,.,CASSPGHTEAFF,TGCGCCAGCAGCCCAGGCCACACTGAAGCTTTCTTT
TRBV28,many,TRBJ1-5,.,CASSQTGGNQPQHF,TGTGCCAGCAGCCAGACAGGAGGGAATCAGCCCCAGCATTTT
TRBV20-1,many,TRBJ1-2,.,CSARAAAGGNYGYTF,TGCAGTGCTAGAGCTGCGGCAGGAGGGAACTATGGCTACACCTTC
TRBV27,many,TRBJ1-1,TRBD1,CASSRDSRSWAFF,TGTGCCAGCAGTCGGGACAGTCGTTCTTGGGCTTTCTTT
TRBV11-2,few,TRBJ1-2,.,CASSLDLIEGFSRGYTF,TGTGCCAGCAGCTTAGATTTAATTGAGGGCTTCTCACGGGGCTACACCTTC
TRBV5-1,many,TRBJ2-1,TRBD2,CASSGGLAGGYNEQFF,TGCGCCAGCAGCGGGGGACTAGCGGGGGGTTATAATGAGCAGTTCTTC
TRBV20-1,few,TRBJ1-1,.,CSVPGREVTEAFF,TGCAGTGTTCCGGGACGGGAGGTCACTGAAGCTTTCTTT
TRBV12-3/TRBV12-4,many,TRBJ2-1,.,CASRPRAGTPAGSEQFF,TGTGCCAGCAGACCCCGAGCCGGGACTCCTGCCGGGAGCGAGCAGTTCTTC
TRBV7-9,many,TRBJ1-1,.,CASSVGQANTEAFF,TGTGCCAGCAGCGTGGGTCAGGCGAACACTGAAGCTTTCTTT
TRBV19,many,TRBJ2-2,.,CASRTPNKWTSNTGELFF,TGTGCCAGTAGAACCCCGAACAAGTGGACCTCGAACACCGGGGAGCTGTTTTTT
TRBV12-3/TRBV12-4,many,TRBJ2-1,TRBD2,CASSPGTSGGNNEQFF,TGTGCCAGCAGTCCCGGGACTAGCGGGGGGAATAATGAGCAGTTCTTC
TRBV20-1,many,TRBJ1-1,.,CSASLMNTEAFF,TGCAGTGCCTCATTGATGAACACTGAAGCTTTCTTT
TRBV5-1,many,TRBJ2-7,.,CVPWDSYEQYF,TGCGTCCCGTGGGACTCCTACGAGCAGTACTTC
TRBV7-9,few,TRBJ1-4,.,CASSLEQGRNEKLFF,TGTGCCAGCAGCTTAGAACAGGGCCGTAATGAAAAACTGTTTTTT
TRBV6-1,many,TRBJ2-3,TRBD1,CASSPPGTGLDTQYF,TGTGCCAGCAGTCCACCCGGGACAGGGTTAGATACGCAGTATTTT
TRBV27,.,TRBJ2-5,TRBD1,CASSLSTGSRETQYF,TGTGCCAGCAGTTTATCGACAGGGTCCCGAGAGACCCAGTACTTC
TRBV7-2,many,TRBJ2-1,.,CASSLAAGSSYNEQFF,TGTGCCAGCAGCTTAGCGGCGGGAAGCTCCTACAATGAGCAGTTCTTC
TRBV6-1,many,TRBJ1-1,.,CASRDRRWIAEAFF,TGTGCCAGCAGAGACAGAAGATGGATCGCTGAAGCTTTCTTT
TRBV20-1,.,TRBJ2-1,TRBD2,CSARGGSGGAFYNEQFF,TGCAGTGCTAGGGGGGGTAGCGGGGGGGCTTTCTACAATGAGCAGTTCTTC
TRBV3-1,.,TRBJ2-2,TRBD2,CACSQGTGGTGELFF,TGTGCCTGCAGCCAAGGGACGGGGGGAACCGGGGAGCTGTTTTTT
TRBV20-1,few,TRBJ2-1,.,CSASQGLYNEQFF,TGCAGTGCTAGCCAGGGGCTATACAATGAGCAGTTCTTC
TRBV5-6,.,TRBJ1-6,.,CASSLVGRSQVHF,TGTGCCAGCAGCTTGGTAGGGCGCAGCCAGGTCCACTTT
TRBV4-2,many,TRBJ1-4,.,CASSQDLRPNEKLFF,TGTGCCAGCAGCCAAGATCTCAGGCCGAATGAAAAACTGTTTTTT
TRBV5-5,many,TRBJ2-7,.,CASSLRVGYEQYF,TGTGCCAGCAGCTTACGGGTGGGCTACGAGCAGTACTTC
TRBV20-1,.,TRBJ2-1,.,CSALGERLTRGNEQFF,TGCAGTGCTCTTGGGGAGCGGCTAACGCGGGGCAATGAGCAGTTCTTC
TRBV27,many,TRBJ1-1,TRBD1,CASSAAQGAVGTEAFF,TGTGCCAGCAGTGCAGCACAGGGGGCGGTGGGCACTGAAGCTTTCTTT
TRBV2,many,TRBJ1-6,.,CASRTRTETNSPLHF,TGTGCCAGCAGAACCCGGACAGAAACTAATTCACCCCTCCACTTT
TRBV28,many,TRBJ1-1,.,CASSLRGGSYTEAFF,TGTGCCAGCAGTTTAAGGGGGGGGTCGTACACTGAAGCTTTCTTT
TRBV7-3,once,TRBJ1-5,.,CASSSYNQPQHF,TGTGCCAGCAGCTCCTATAATCAGCCCCAGCATTTT
TRBV7-9,many,TRBJ1-4,.,CASSLVAGEPTNEKLFF,TGTGCCAGCAGCTTAGTTGCGGGGGAACCAACTAATGAAAAACTGTTTTTT
TRBV20-1,many,TRBJ1-2,.,CSASLGRRSGYTF,TGCAGTGCTAGCCTCGGACGGCGTTCTGGCTACACCTTC
TRBV27,many,TRBJ1-4,.,CASSFLGAQGLFF,TGTGCCAGCAGTTTTCTGGGGGCCCAAGGACTGTTTTTT
TRBV29-1,.,TRBJ2-3,.,CSVEAGAMKRYF,TGCAGCGTTGAGGCTGGGGCCATGAAACGGTATTTT
TRBV20-1,many,TRBJ1-1,TRBD1,CSALDRGLLDEAFF,TGCAGTGCTTTGGACAGGGGGCTCTTGGATGAAGCTTTCTTT
TRBV9,many,TRBJ1-1,.,CASSVAPTGNTEAFF,TGTGCCAGCAGCGTAGCCCCGACAGGGAACACTGAAGCTTTCTTT
TRBV5-1,many,TRBJ2-5,.,CASSFLGERETQYF,TGCGCCAGCAGCTTCTTGGGGGAGAGAGAGACCCAGTACTTC
TRBV20-1,many,TRBJ1-4,.,CSALTPGGEKLFF,TGCAGTGCCCTGACCCCCGGAGGTGAAAAACTGTTTTTT
TRBV6-5,many,TRBJ2-3,.,CASSYGSTTDTQYF,TGTGCCAGCAGTTACGGGTCAACTACAGATACGCAGTATTTT
TRBV30,.,TRBJ2-6,.,CAWRTGTTGPSGANVLTF,TGTGCCTGGAGAACCGGGACCACGGGGCCGTCCGGGGCCAACGTCCTGACTTTC